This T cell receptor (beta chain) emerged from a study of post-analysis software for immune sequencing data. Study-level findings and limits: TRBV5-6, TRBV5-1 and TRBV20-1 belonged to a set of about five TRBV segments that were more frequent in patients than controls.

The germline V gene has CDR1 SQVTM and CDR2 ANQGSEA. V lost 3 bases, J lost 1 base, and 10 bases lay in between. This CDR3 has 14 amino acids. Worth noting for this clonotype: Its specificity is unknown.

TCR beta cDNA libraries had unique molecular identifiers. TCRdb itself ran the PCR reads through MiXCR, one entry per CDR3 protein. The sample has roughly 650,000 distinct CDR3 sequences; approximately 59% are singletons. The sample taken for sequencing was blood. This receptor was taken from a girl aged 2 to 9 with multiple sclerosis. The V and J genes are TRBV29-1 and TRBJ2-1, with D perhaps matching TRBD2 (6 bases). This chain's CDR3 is CSVDREVSYNEQFF. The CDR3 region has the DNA TGCAGCGTTGACAGGGAGGTGTCCTACAATGAGCAGTTCTTC.